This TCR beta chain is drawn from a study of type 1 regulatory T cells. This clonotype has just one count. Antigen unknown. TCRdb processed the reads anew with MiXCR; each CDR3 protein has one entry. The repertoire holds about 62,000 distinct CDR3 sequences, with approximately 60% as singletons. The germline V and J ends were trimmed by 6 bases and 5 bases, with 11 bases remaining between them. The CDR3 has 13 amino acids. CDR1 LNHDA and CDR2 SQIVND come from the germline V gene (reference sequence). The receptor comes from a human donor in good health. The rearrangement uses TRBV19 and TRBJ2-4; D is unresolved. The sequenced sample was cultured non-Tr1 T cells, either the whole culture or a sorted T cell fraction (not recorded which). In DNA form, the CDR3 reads TGTGCCAGTAGCCCTCGAGGACAAAACATTCAGTACTTC. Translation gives CASSPRGQNIQYF.